This is a list of T cell receptor beta chains from one sample in a study of spatial heterogeneity in lung cancer. Each CDR3 protein gets one entry after TCRdb re-called the 5' RACE reads with MiXCR. The table shows some 41,000 distinct CDR3 sequences, with around 6.8% occurring only once. The sequencing used PBMCs, collected at surgery. Receptors were obtained from a female donor with early-stage non-small cell lung cancer. Each CDR3 is given with its conserved first and last residue. Each record gives: J gene, D gene, V gene, clone size, CDR3 protein, CDR3 DNA. D genes are given only for firm matches. Only part of the rows carry a size: once, few, many, or a class if the clone is expanded.

TRBJ2-1 | . | TRBV12-3/TRBV12-4 | . | CASISPGTRPFF | TGTGCCAGCATTAGCCCCGGGACCCGTCCGTTCTTC
TRBJ2-7 | TRBD1 | TRBV5-8 | . | CASTPTGTGFYEQYF | TGTGCCAGCACTCCCACCGGGACAGGGTTCTACGAGCAGTACTTC
TRBJ1-2 | . | TRBV20-1 | few | CSARYNGKAYGYTF | TGCAGTGCTAGATACAACGGGAAGGCCTATGGCTACACCTTC
TRBJ2-3 | . | TRBV18 | many | CASSDQKGTQYF | TGTGCCAGCTCAGACCAAAAGGGAACGCAGTATTTT
TRBJ1-5 | . | TRBV3-1 | . | CASSQDLAQPQHF | TGTGCCAGCAGCCAAGATCTCGCCCAGCCCCAGCATTTT
TRBJ2-3 | . | TRBV20-1 | few | CSASRGDTQYF | TGCAGTGCTAGCCGGGGGGATACGCAGTATTTT
TRBJ1-6 | . | TRBV27 | many | CASSFTGDSPLHF | TGTGCCAGCAGTTTTACGGGGGATTCACCCCTCCACTTT
TRBJ2-2 | TRBD2 | TRBV18 | . | CASSPAGAWNTGELFF | TGTGCCAGCTCGCCAGCGGGGGCATGGAACACCGGGGAGCTGTTTTTT
TRBJ2-7 | TRBD2 | TRBV7-9 | many | CASSPSGTSGVVEQYF | TGTGCCAGCAGCCCCTCAGGGACTAGCGGGGTCGTGGAGCAGTACTTC
TRBJ1-3 | . | TRBV5-1 | . | CASSKTPTEGDTGNTIYF | TGCGCCAGCAGTAAGACCCCTACGGAAGGCGATACTGGAAACACCATATATTTT